These 28 T cell receptor beta chains came from one sample sequenced in a study of shared clonotypes between healthy human individuals. Repertoires were generated with immunoSEQ multiplex PCR, while TCRdb's copy carries only in-frame clones and drops some. The top ten clones hold more than 0.3% of a sample with some 580,000 clones, roughly 98% of them seen once. As defined, naive CD8 cells were CD45RO-negative and positively selected for CCR7, with terminally differentiated effector memory CD45RA+ cells excluded. Sequenced material: naive CD8+ T cells sorted from blood. The receptors here all came from a man aged 30 to 45 in good health.

The chain joins TRBV7-9 to TRBJ1-1, with D possibly being TRBD1 (5 bases). V shed 4 bases and J shed 1 base, with 10 bases lying between them. Germline-derived CDR1 and CDR2 are SEHNR and FQNEAQ (reference sequence). The CDR3 has 14 amino acids. The CDR3 nucleotides are TGTGCCAGCAGCTCTTCGACAGAGAACACTGAAGCTTTCTTT. Amino acid sequence: CASSSSTENTEAFF. The variable domain in full, completed from reference TRBV7-9 and TRBJ1-1, reads DTGVSQNPRHKITKRGQNVTFRCDPISEHNRLYWYRQTLGQGPEFLTYFQNEAQLEKSRLLSDRFSAERPKGSFSTLEIQRTEQGDSAMYLCASSSSTENTEAFFGQGTRLTVV.

The chain carries TRBV5-4 and TRBJ1-2; perhaps TRBD1 as D (6 bases). Germline CDR1 reads SGHNT; CDR2 reads YYREEE (reference sequence). V shed 1 base and J shed 8 bases, with 15 bases lying between them. The CDR3 loop spans 14 amino acids. The CDR3 bases are TGTGCCAGCAGCTTGCGGGACAAAACTGGGGGCTACACCTTC. Protein: CASSLRDKTGGYTF.

The CDR3 spells CASSFRTGNYEQYF. The CDR3 coding sequence is TGTGCCAGCAGCTTCCGGACAGGGAATTACGAGCAGTACTTC. The J gene is TRBJ2-7, the V gene TRBV5-6, with 8 nucleotides matching TRBD1. J gave up 4 bases and V 2 bases, and 5 bases lay outside the gene matches. Germline CDR1 and CDR2: SGHDT and YYEEEE. There are 14 residues in the CDR3.

V usage is TRBV7-6 and J usage is TRBJ2-1; D is possibly TRBD2 (5 bases). V dropped 2 bases and J dropped 8 bases, with 13 bases sitting between them. The germline V gene has CDR1 SGHVS and CDR2 FNYEAQ. The CDR3 consists of 14 residues. This CDR3 reads CASSLRSGRDEQFF. The CDR3 DNA sequence: TGTGCCAGCAGCTTACGGTCGGGAAGGGATGAGCAGTTCTTC. Together with reference TRBV7-6 and TRBJ2-1, the CDR3 gives the full variable domain: GAGVSQSPRYKVTKRGQDVALRCDPISGHVSLYWYRQALGQGPEFLTYFNYEAQQDKSGLPNDRFSAERPEGSISTLTIQRTEQRDSAMYRCASSLRSGRDEQFFGPGTRLTVL.

The chain carries TRBV4-3 and TRBJ2-1; D is unresolved. Trimming took 1 base from V and 5 from J, leaving 9 bases between them. This CDR3 region has 14 residues. The V gene's germline CDR1 is LGHNA and CDR2 YSLEER. The DNA for the CDR3 is TGCGCCAGCAGCCAAGGGGAATACAACAATGAGCAGTTCTTC. It translates to CASSQGEYNNEQFF.

The chain couples TRBV7-2 to TRBJ2-3, with D possibly being TRBD2 (5 bases). CDR3 size: 18 residues. The V gene's germline CDR1 is SGHTA and CDR2 FQGNSA. V gave up 3 bases and J gave up 1 base, with 20 bases separating them. The chain's CDR3 is CASSFPLETKIGTDTQYF. The DNA of the CDR3 is TGTGCCAGCAGCTTTCCTTTGGAGACTAAGATTGGCACAGATACGCAGTATTTT.

The chain links TRBV9 to TRBJ1-4, with D unresolved. The CDR3 is 14 amino acids. Between the trimmed V and J ends, which lost 4 bases and 6 bases, there was a span of 13 bases. CDR1 and CDR2 (germline): SGDLS, YYNGEE. Here the CDR3 DNA reads TGTGCCAGCAGCCCAAGGGATGAGCATGAAAAACTGTTTTTT. Translated: CASSPRDEHEKLFF.

J is TRBJ2-1 and V is TRBV25-1; TRBD1 matches 10 bases. This CDR3 has 16 amino acids. The V gene end was trimmed by 4 bases and the J gene end by 2 bases; junction bases not matched to a gene: 5. Germline V gives CDR1 MGHDK, CDR2 SYGVNS. The CDR3, as DNA: TGTGCCAGCAGTGGGGGACAGGGGATTCCCTACAATGAGCAGTTCTTC. This translates into CASSGGQGIPYNEQFF.

The chain has TRBV7-9 and TRBJ1-2, with D unresolved. Germline values: CDR1 SEHNR, CDR2 FQNEAQ (reference sequence). The CDR3 has 13 residues. V gave up 5 bases and J gave up 1 base, with 8 bases separating them. CDR3 loop: CASSPYDNYGYTF. The CDR3 DNA reads TGTGCCAGCAGCCCATACGATAACTATGGCTACACCTTC.

This sequence joins TRBV4-1 and TRBJ2-7; no clear D. From germline, CDR1 is MGHRA and CDR2 YSYEKL. The CDR3 consists of 14 residues. The V and J ends lost 3 bases and 4 bases respectively, with 13 bases between them. The CDR3 here is CASSQSVGVYEQYF. The CDR3 DNA reads TGCGCCAGCAGCCAGTCGGTAGGTGTTTACGAGCAGTACTTC.

V gene TRBV4-1 combines with J gene TRBJ2-3; D not resolved. V gave up 0 bases and J gave up 6 bases, with 10 bases separating them. The CDR3 runs to 14 residues. Germline CDR1 is MGHRA and CDR2 is YSYEKL. CDR3 sequence (DNA): TGCGCCAGCAGCCAAGAAATCGGAGCGGATACGCAGTATTTT. This codes for CASSQEIGADTQYF.

This rearrangement joins TRBV6-1 to TRBJ2-7, with 8 bases identical to TRBD1. J was trimmed by 1 base and V by 5 bases; bases with no gene match: 7. In germline, CDR1 is MNHNS, CDR2 SASEGT. This CDR3 comprises 15 residues. CDR3 DNA: TGTGCCAGCAGTACCCGGACAGGGTCGTCCTACGAGCAGTACTTC. It specifies CASSTRTGSSYEQYF.

The gene calls are TRBV2 and TRBJ1-2; D is uncertain. The CDR3 is 16 amino acids. Trimming removed 1 base at V and 2 bases at J, with 14 bases between. Germline V CDR1 and CDR2: SNHLY, FYNNEI. CDR3 protein: CASSEDRTAGNYGYTF. For the CDR3, the DNA is TGTGCCAGCAGTGAAGACCGGACGGCTGGAAACTATGGCTACACCTTC.

The chain couples TRBV11-2 to TRBJ2-5; 7 nucleotides match TRBD2. Germline CDR1 and CDR2: SGHAT and FQNNGV. Trimming took 1 base from V and 3 from J; bases not matched to a gene: 5. The CDR3 is made up of 15 amino acids. CDR3 DNA sequence: TGTGCCAGCAGCTTAGGGGAGGGACTCGAAGAGACCCAGTACTTC. Protein: CASSLGEGLEETQYF.

J is TRBJ2-3 and V is TRBV18; no definite D call. Trimming shortened V by 2 bases and J by 0 bases, and 6 bases separated the two germline ends. Germline loops: CDR1 KGHSH, CDR2 LQKENI. CDR3 size: 14 residues. The chain's CDR3 is CASSPGNSTDTQYF. DNA of the CDR3: TGTGCCAGCTCACCAGGGAATAGCACAGATACGCAGTATTTT.

This clone was seen once. This rearrangement joins TRBV9 to TRBJ1-1; D is undetermined. V lost 0 bases and J 4 bases, leaving 13 bases between the germline ends. The CDR3 is made up of 15 amino acids. CDR1 is SGDLS and CDR2 is YYNGEE in the germline V gene. The CDR3 coding sequence is TGTGCCAGCAGCGTAGGGAAGGGCGGTCTCACTGAAGCTTTCTTT. Translation: CASSVGKGGLTEAFF. The complete variable domain, with remaining parts taken from reference TRBV9 and TRBJ1-1, reads DSGVTQTPKHLITATGQRVTLRCSPRSGDLSVYWYQQSLDQGLQFLIQYYNGEERAKGNILERFSAQQFPDLHSELNLSSLELGDSALYFCASSVGKGGLTEAFFGQGTRLTVV.

The genes are TRBV6-5 and TRBJ1-5, with TRBD1 matching 8 bases. V lost 2 bases and J lost 4; bases outside the gene matches: 4. The length of the CDR3 is 15 residues. CDR1 MNHEY and CDR2 SVGAGI come from the germline V gene. CDR3 region: CASSYGTGDNQPQHF. The CDR3 nucleotides are TGTGCCAGCAGTTACGGGACAGGCGATAATCAGCCCCAGCATTTT.

The rearrangement links TRBV18 to TRBJ2-7; D not resolved. The CDR3 length is 11 residues. CDR1 is KGHSH, CDR2 LQKENI, per germline. The V gene lost 3 bases and the J gene lost 6 bases, with 6 bases spanning the gap. As DNA, the CDR3 is TGTGCCAGCTCACCGGGTCCCGAGCAGTACTTC. Translating gives CASSPGPEQYF.

The chain couples TRBV9 to TRBJ2-1; D unresolved. The germline gives CDR1 SGDLS, CDR2 YYNGEE. The CDR3 length is 12 residues. Trimming removed 2 bases at V and 6 bases at J, with 6 bases between. The CDR3, as DNA: TGTGCCAGCAGCGTTCCCAGCAATGAGCAGTTCTTC. Its protein product is CASSVPSNEQFF.

V gene TRBV10-3 combines with J gene TRBJ1-2; D perhaps matches TRBD1 (6 bases). From germline, CDR1 is ENHRY and CDR2 SYGVKD. V shed 2 bases and J shed 7 bases, with 23 bases lying between them. This CDR3 has 17 residues. The CDR3 DNA sequence: TGTGCCATCAGTGAGCAGGCGTCACGGGGGCTGGGAGGTGGCTACACCTTC. Residues: CAISEQASRGLGGGYTF.

The chain joins TRBV29-1 to TRBJ2-2, with a weak D call TRBD1 (6 bases). The CDR3 extends over 13 amino acids. CDR1 and CDR2 (germline): SQVTM, ANQGSEA. Trimming pared 4 bases from V and 6 bases from J, leaving 12 bases between. The CDR3 region is CSVGAGEAGELFF. CDR3 nucleotide sequence: TGCAGCGTTGGGGCAGGGGAAGCCGGGGAGCTGTTTTTT.

The sample holds one count of this clone. The chain has TRBV7-2 and TRBJ1-5; D gene ambiguous. This CDR3 region has 13 residues. Trimming pared 2 bases from V and 4 bases from J, leaving 6 bases between. The germline V gene encodes CDR1 SGHTA and CDR2 FQGNSA. CDR3 nucleotide sequence: TGTGCCAGCAGCTTATGGGTAAATCAGCCCCAGCATTTT. Amino acids: CASSLWVNQPQHF.

The V gene is TRBV7-6, the J gene TRBJ2-1; D not resolved. The V end was cut by 8 bases, the J end by 0 bases, with 8 bases between. The germline CDR1 and CDR2 sequences are SGHVS and FNYEAQ. The CDR3 runs 13 residues. In DNA, the CDR3 is TGTGCCAGCCGAAGGAGCTCCTACAATGAGCAGTTCTTC. Translation: CASRRSSYNEQFF. Combining the CDR3 with reference TRBV7-6 and TRBJ2-1 gives the whole variable domain GAGVSQSPRYKVTKRGQDVALRCDPISGHVSLYWYRQALGQGPEFLTYFNYEAQQDKSGLPNDRFSAERPEGSISTLTIQRTEQRDSAMYRCASRRSSYNEQFFGPGTRLTVL.

This clone appeared a single time. The rearrangement links TRBV27 to TRBJ2-1; 10 nucleotides align to TRBD2. Germline V lookup: CDR1 MNHEY, CDR2 SMNVEV (reference sequence). The CDR3 is made up of 15 amino acids. Trimming cost V 5 bases and J 7 bases; bases outside gene matches: 8. Here the CDR3 reads CASSPLTSGFNEQFF. The CDR3 bases are TGTGCCAGCAGTCCGCTGACTAGCGGGTTTAATGAGCAGTTCTTC.

This chain links TRBV4-1 with TRBJ2-7; TRBD2 agrees at 8 bases. Germline CDR1 and CDR2: MGHRA and YSYEKL. With V trimmed by 1 base and J by 1 base, 3 bases remained unmatched. The CDR3 covers 15 residues. The CDR3 reads CASSQAGGRSYEQYF. CDR3 in DNA: TGCGCCAGCAGCCAAGCGGGCGGGAGGTCCTACGAGCAGTACTTC.

The V gene is TRBV28, the J gene TRBJ2-7, with D possibly being TRBD1 (5 bases). This CDR3 contains 15 residues. The V gene's germline CDR1 is MDHEN and CDR2 SYDVKM. V lost 6 bases to trimming and J lost 5 bases, with 20 bases between them. Here the CDR3 DNA reads TGTGCCAGCAGCTCCCCCGAAGGGGAATCGGACGAGCAGTACTTC. Translating it yields CASSSPEGESDEQYF.

This chain joins TRBV6-6 and TRBJ2-1; 8 positions match TRBD2. In germline, CDR1 is MNHNY, CDR2 SVGAGI (reference sequence). This CDR3 is built from 16 residues. V trimming: 5 bases; J trimming: 0 bases; junction bases outside the gene matches: 6. In nucleotides, the CDR3 is TGTGCCAGCAGTAATAGCGGGGCTAGCTCCTACAATGAGCAGTTCTTC. Its protein product is CASSNSGASSYNEQFF.

The rearrangement joins TRBV7-9 to TRBJ2-3, with TRBD2 as a possible D gene (6 bases). Deletions cut 5 bases from V and 4 bases from J, with 13 bases between. Germline values: CDR1 SEHNR, CDR2 FQNEAQ (reference sequence). This CDR3 spans 14 amino acids. In DNA, the CDR3 is TGTGCCAGCAGCGCGAGGACTATCCCAGATACGCAGTATTTT. Its translation is CASSARTIPDTQYF. The full variable domain, its missing parts supplied by reference TRBV7-9 and TRBJ2-3, is DTGVSQNPRHKITKRGQNVTFRCDPISEHNRLYWYRQTLGQGPEFLTYFQNEAQLEKSRLLSDRFSAERPKGSFSTLEIQRTEQGDSAMYLCASSARTIPDTQYFGPGTRLTVL.